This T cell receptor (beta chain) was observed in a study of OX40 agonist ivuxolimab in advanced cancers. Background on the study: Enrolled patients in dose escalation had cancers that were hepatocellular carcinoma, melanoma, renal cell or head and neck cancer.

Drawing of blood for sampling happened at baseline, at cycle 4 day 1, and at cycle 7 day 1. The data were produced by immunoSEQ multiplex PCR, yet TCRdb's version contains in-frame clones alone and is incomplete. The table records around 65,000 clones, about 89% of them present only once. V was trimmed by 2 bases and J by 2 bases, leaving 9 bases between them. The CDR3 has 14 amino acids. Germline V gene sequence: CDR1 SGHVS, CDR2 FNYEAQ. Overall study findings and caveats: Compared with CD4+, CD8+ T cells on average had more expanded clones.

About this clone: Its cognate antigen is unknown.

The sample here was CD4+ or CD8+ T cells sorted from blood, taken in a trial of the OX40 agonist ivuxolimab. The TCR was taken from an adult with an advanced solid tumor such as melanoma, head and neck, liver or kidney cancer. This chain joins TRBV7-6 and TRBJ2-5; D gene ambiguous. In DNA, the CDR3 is TGTGCCAGCAGCTTACCTACCTTACAAGAGACCCAGTACTTC. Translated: CASSLPTLQETQYF. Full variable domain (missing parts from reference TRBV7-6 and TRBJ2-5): GAGVSQSPRYKVTKRGQDVALRCDPISGHVSLYWYRQALGQGPEFLTYFNYEAQQDKSGLPNDRFSAERPEGSISTLTIQRTEQRDSAMYRCASSLPTLQETQYFGPGTRLLVL.